One and the same sample provided the 18 T cell receptor beta chains below, sequenced in a study of spatial heterogeneity in lung cancer. Notes on the study in general: Tracking of tumor mutation counts was seen in expanded intratumoral alpha and beta TCR counts.

Specified time point: sample taken at primary tumor resection. Using its own MiXCR run on the 5' RACE reads, TCRdb lists one record per CDR3 protein. The table has around 9,900 distinct CDR3 sequences, 5% to 6.5% seen once. No antigen has been assigned to these receptors. The source was lung tumor tissue, collected at surgery. Receptors originate from a female donor with early-stage non-small cell lung cancer.

This clonotype was picked up a small number of times. The rearrangement uses TRBV11-1 and TRBJ2-7; 15 bases match TRBD2. The junction had 12 bases not matched to a gene; V was cut back by 3 bases and J by 0 bases. The germline CDR1 and CDR2 sequences are SGHAT and FQDESV (reference sequence). This CDR3 region has 20 residues. CDR3 loop: CASSLAVGTSGGPSSYEQYF. The CDR3 bases are TGTGCCAGCAGCTTGGCCGTAGGGACTAGCGGGGGGCCTAGCTCCTACGAGCAGTACTTC.

This clonotype has at least ten counts. This chain uses TRBV29-1 with TRBJ1-1; 9 nucleotides match TRBD1. V trimming: 6 bases; J trimming: 1 base; junction bases outside the gene matches: 6. The CDR3 has 14 residues. Germline V lookup: CDR1 SQVTM, CDR2 ANQGSEA. CDR3 bases: TGCAGCGTCGTTACAGGGGGCGCGAACACTGAAGCTTTCTTT. Protein product: CSVVTGGANTEAFF.

This clonotype was seen many times. The chain has TRBV9 and TRBJ2-1, with 8 bases fitting TRBD2. Germline-derived CDR1 and CDR2 are SGDLS and YYNGEE. The CDR3 covers 14 residues. V gave up 0 bases and J gave up 9 bases; unmatched junction bases: 5. CDR3 in DNA: TGTGCCAGCAGCGTAGAGGGACTAGGCAGTGAGCAGTTCTTC. Protein: CASSVEGLGSEQFF. The whole variable domain, remainder taken from reference TRBV9 and TRBJ2-1, is DSGVTQTPKHLITATGQRVTLRCSPRSGDLSVYWYQQSLDQGLQFLIQYYNGEERAKGNILERFSAQQFPDLHSELNLSSLELGDSALYFCASSVEGLGSEQFFGPGTRLTVL.

This clonotype rates as medium-sized. CDR3 DNA sequence: TGCGCCAGCAGCCAAGAGGCTCGAAATAGTGAAAAACTGTTTTTT. Translated: CASSQEARNSEKLFF. This chain uses TRBV4-3 with TRBJ1-4; D gene uncertain. Germline V gene lookup returns CDR1 LGHNA and CDR2 YSLEER. The CDR3 totals 15 residues. V shed 0 bases and J shed 7 bases, with 12 bases lying between them.

Relative to its sample, this clonotype is medium-sized. This chain links TRBV6-6 with TRBJ2-1, with 7 bases lining up with TRBD2. Germline values: CDR1 MNHNY, CDR2 SVGAGI (reference sequence). Unmatched junction bases numbered 13, after V lost 7 bases and J lost 4 bases. The CDR3 runs 16 residues. CDR3 sequence reads: CASIGATSAGYNEQFF. For the CDR3, the DNA is TGTGCCAGCATAGGAGCCACTAGCGCGGGGTACAATGAGCAGTTCTTC.

Remarks on this clonotype: A much larger clonotype is one base distant, so this may be a read error. The chain employs TRBV27 and TRBJ2-7; D gene ambiguous. Germline CDR1 is MNHEY and CDR2 is SMNVEV (reference sequence). This CDR3 spans 13 amino acids. Trimming removed 0 bases from V and 6 bases from J, with 9 bases in between. For the CDR3, the DNA is TGTGCCAGCAGTTTATCGTTGTCTGGCGAGCAGTACTTC. Residues: CASSLSLSGEQYF.

In its sample, this clonotype was seen many times. The chain carries TRBV4-3 and TRBJ2-7; D possibly corresponds to TRBD1 (6 bases). The germline V gene has CDR1 LGHNA and CDR2 YSLEER. This CDR3 has 14 amino acids. The V end was cut by 3 bases, the J end by 4 bases, with 13 bases between. CDR3 in amino acids: CASSQKTGTYEQYF. The DNA for the CDR3 is TGCGCCAGCAGCCAGAAGACAGGAACTTACGAGCAGTACTTC.

This clonotype was detected many times. The chain uses TRBV12-3 or TRBV12-4 and TRBJ2-1; D unresolved. The CDR3 sequence is 12 residues long. V was cut by 4 bases and J by 6 bases, with 7 bases left in between. The CDR3 protein is CASSSLSNEQFF. CDR3 in DNA: TGTGCCAGCAGTTCCCTTAGCAATGAGCAGTTCTTC.

This clonotype was seen at least ten times. The rearrangement links TRBV7-8 to TRBJ2-3; 7 nucleotides match TRBD1. Germline CDR1 reads SGHVS; CDR2 reads FQNEAQ. The CDR3 covers 14 residues. V dropped 5 bases and J dropped 2; count of bases not matched to a gene: 4. CDR3 coding DNA: TGTGCCAGCAGCCCGGGGACAGACACAGATACGCAGTATTTT. Translated, it gives CASSPGTDTDTQYF.

This clonotype was detected a few times. The chain uses TRBV6-1 and TRBJ1-2, with a possible D match to TRBD1 (6 bases). The CDR3 covers 13 residues. Germline V gene sequence: CDR1 MNHNS, CDR2 SASEGT. The V end lost 4 bases, the J end lost 5 bases, and 11 bases lay between the germline ends. The CDR3 DNA sequence: TGTGCCAGCAGTGCAGCAGGGGAGTATGGCTACACCTTC. Protein sequence: CASSAAGEYGYTF.

The V call is TRBV20-1, the J call TRBJ1-1, with D uncertain. This CDR3 is built from 13 residues. Germline V lookup: CDR1 DFQATT, CDR2 SNEGSKA (reference sequence). Deletions cut 0 bases from V and 0 bases from J, with 5 bases between. CDR3 nucleotide sequence: TGCAGTGCTAGAGATGGGGTGAACACTGAAGCTTTCTTT. Its translation: CSARDGVNTEAFF.

This clonotype was detected ten times or more. The chain couples TRBV4-3 to TRBJ2-1; no clear D gene. The V and J ends lost 1 base and 0 bases respectively, with 10 bases between them. Germline V gene data show CDR1 as LGHNA and CDR2 as YSLEER. The CDR3 loop spans 16 amino acids. CDR3 region: CASSQVIRASYNEQFF. CDR3 in DNA: TGCGCCAGCAGCCAAGTCATCCGGGCCTCCTACAATGAGCAGTTCTTC.

V is TRBV14 and J is TRBJ2-3, with 7 positions matching TRBD1. Trimming cost V 4 bases and J 0 bases; bases outside gene matches: 7. The CDR3 contains 16 residues. Germline V gives CDR1 SGHDN, CDR2 FVKESK. CDR3 amino acids: CASSPGTATSTDTQYF. The CDR3 coding sequence is TGTGCCAGCAGCCCCGGGACAGCGACTAGCACAGATACGCAGTATTTT.

This clonotype was picked up many times. The rearrangement uses TRBV20-1 and TRBJ2-5, with 7 bases matching TRBD2. Trimming cost V 7 bases and J 5 bases; bases outside gene matches: 10. The CDR3 runs 13 residues. CDR1 is DFQATT, CDR2 SNEGSKA, per germline (reference sequence). In DNA, the CDR3 is TGCAGTGGGAAGACTAGCAAACGGGAGACCCAGTACTTC. Translated, it gives CSGKTSKRETQYF.

By share, this clonotype ranks as medium-sized (0.01 to 0.1%). This chain uses TRBV12-3 or TRBV12-4 with TRBJ1-6; weak D call: TRBD1 (6 bases). This CDR3 is built from 12 residues. V lost 8 bases, J lost 7 bases, and 9 bases lay in between. This CDR3 is CASSGENSPLHF. CDR3 in DNA: TGTGCCAGCTCAGGGGAGAATTCACCCCTCCACTTT.

This clonotype was counted a few times. The V call is TRBV12-3 or TRBV12-4, the J call TRBJ2-7; 12 bases line up with TRBD2. The length of the CDR3 is 14 residues. The V gene end was trimmed by 7 bases and the J gene end by 6 bases; junction bases not matched to a gene: 7. The CDR3 DNA reads as TGTGCCAGCACTCAGACTAGCGGGAGAACCGAGCAGTACTTC. Protein sequence: CASTQTSGRTEQYF.

This clonotype was seen many times. V and J are TRBV5-1 and TRBJ2-3; 11 positions match TRBD2. The CDR3 totals 17 residues. Unmatched junction bases numbered 9, after V lost 4 bases and J lost 2 bases. Germline CDR1 SGHRS, CDR2 YFSETQ. For the CDR3, the DNA is TGCGCCAGCAGCAGATCCGGGACTAGCGGACTCACAGATACGCAGTATTTT. It codes for CASSRSGTSGLTDTQYF.

By sample share, this clonotype is medium-sized. This sequence joins TRBV20-1 and TRBJ1-2; no firm D call. The CDR3 runs 13 residues. From germline, CDR1 is DFQATT and CDR2 SNEGSKA (reference sequence). V was cut by 3 bases and J by 0 bases, with 8 bases left in between. The CDR3 loop is CSASRLANYGYTF. The CDR3 nucleotides are TGCAGTGCTAGCCGCCTCGCTAACTATGGCTACACCTTC.